A selection of T cell receptor beta chains follows, all from one sample in a study of immune evolution from preneoplasia to lung adenocarcinoma. The data were produced by immunoSEQ multiplex PCR, yet TCRdb's version contains in-frame clones alone and is incomplete. The sample lists about 4,100 clones, more than 75% seen once, with over 6.5% in the top ten. The sequenced sample consisted of FFPE minimally invasive lung adenocarcinoma tissue. Receptors were obtained from a donor older than 65 with lung adenocarcinoma. The CDR3 runs from the conserved cysteine through the conserved F or W. Fields, in order: clone size, J gene, D gene, V gene, CDR3 DNA, CDR3 protein. D genes are given only for firm matches. Size is stated for part of the rows, as once, few or many counts, or as a class when the clone is expanded.

>-|TRBJ1-1|-|TRBV9
TGTGCCAGCAGCCCCTACTCGTCTGCTGAAGCTTTCTTT
CASSPYSSAEAFF
>-|TRBJ2-7|-|TRBV28
TGTGCCAGCTCACTGGCCGGGACCACCCTTTCCCTCTCCTACGAGCAGTACTTC
CASSLAGTTLSLSYEQYF
>-|TRBJ1-2|-|TRBV25-1
TGTGCCAGCAGTGTCTTCTATGGCTACACCTTC
CASSVFYGYTF
>-|TRBJ2-4|TRBD2|TRBV28
TGTGCCAGCAGGGGTAGCGGGAGTAACATTCAGTACTTC
CASRGSGSNIQYF
>-|TRBJ1-5|-|TRBV7-2
TGTGCCAGCAGCTTAGGACAGGCTAGCAATCAGCCCCAGCATTTT
CASSLGQASNQPQHF
>-|TRBJ2-7|-|TRBV5-1
TGCGCCAGCAGCTTGAACAGCCCAAGCTATGAGCAGTACTTC
CASSLNSPSYEQYF
>-|TRBJ2-7|TRBD1|TRBV27
TGTGCCAGCAGGTCCAGGGGGCGGTACGAGCAGTACTTC
CASRSRGRYEQYF
>-|TRBJ2-1|TRBD2|TRBV28
TGTGCCACGACTAGCGCACCCTACAATGAGCAGTTCTTC
CATTSAPYNEQFF
>-|TRBJ2-3|-|TRBV19
TGTGCCAGTAGTCCCGGGGACACAGATACGCAGTATTTT
CASSPGDTDTQYF
>-|TRBJ2-7|TRBD2|TRBV5-1
TGCGCCAGCAGCCCTGAGACTAGCGGGAGGGCAAACGAGCAGTACTTC
CASSPETSGRANEQYF
>-|TRBJ1-4|-|TRBV5-5
TGTGCCAGCAGCAGGGACCCGGGGGAGGAAAAACTGTTTTTT
CASSRDPGEEKLFF
>-|TRBJ1-2|TRBD1|TRBV30
TGTGCCTGGAGTCGGTCAGGGGGCGTCGGCTACACCTTC
CAWSRSGGVGYTF
>-|TRBJ2-1|TRBD1|TRBV28
TGTGCCAGCAGTTCGGGACAGACCAACAATGAGCAGTTCTTC
CASSSGQTNNEQFF
>-|TRBJ2-1|-|TRBV9
TGTGCCAGCAGCGTAGAAGGGTTCCCCACCGGGAGCTCCTACAATGAGCAGTTCTTC
CASSVEGFPTGSSYNEQFF
>-|TRBJ1-2|TRBD1|TRBV29-1
TGCAGCGTGACAGGGGGGAACTATGGCTACACCTTC
CSVTGGNYGYTF
>-|TRBJ2-3|-|TRBV10-3
TGTGCCATCAGTTTGGGGAATAGCGATACGCAGTATTTT
CAISLGNSDTQYF
>-|TRBJ1-5|-|TRBV7-2
TGTGCCAGCAACCAGGGTCTGGGCAATCAGCCCCAGCATTTT
CASNQGLGNQPQHF
>-|TRBJ2-1|TRBD2|TRBV5-4
TGTGCCAGCAGCTCCGGACTAGCGGGCGACAATGAGCAGTTCTTC
CASSSGLAGDNEQFF
>-|TRBJ1-3|TRBD1|TRBV5-6
TGTGCCAGCAGCTCACCTGACAGGGCTGGAAACACCATATATTTT
CASSSPDRAGNTIYF
>-|TRBJ2-7|TRBD1|TRBV5-8
TGTGCCAGCAGCTCACGTCCCGGGACAGGGTTCGAGCAGTACTTC
CASSSRPGTGFEQYF
>-|TRBJ1-5|TRBD1|TRBV23-1
TGCGCCAGCAGCCGTAGGGACAGGGCTAGGACAGATCAGCCCCAGCATTTT
CASSRRDRARTDQPQHF
>-|TRBJ1-5|-|TRBV6-5
TGTGCCAGCAGTTACAGCTACACTGATAGCAATCAGCCCCAGCATTTT
CASSYSYTDSNQPQHF
>-|TRBJ2-7|-|TRBV5-6
TGTGCCAGCAGCTTGTTCAGCAACTCCTACGAGCAGTACTTC
CASSLFSNSYEQYF
>-|TRBJ2-6|-|TRBV30
TGTGCCTGGAGGAAGGTAGGCGCTGGGGCCAACGTCCTGACTTTC
CAWRKVGAGANVLTF
>-|TRBJ1-1|-|TRBV6-5
TGTGCCAGCAGGAAGGGCATTTCGAACACTGAAGCTTTCTTT
CASRKGISNTEAFF
>-|TRBJ2-2|-|TRBV5-1
TGCGCCAGCAGCTTGGCCGGGGAGCTGTTTTTT
CASSLAGELFF
>few|TRBJ2-7|-|TRBV28
TGTGCCAGCAGTTTATGGCAGTACGAGCAGTACTTC
CASSLWQYEQYF
>-|TRBJ2-5|TRBD1|TRBV4-3
TGCGCCAGCAGCGACAACTATAATGGACAGGGTTACCAAGAGACCCAGTACTTC
CASSDNYNGQGYQETQYF
>-|TRBJ1-5|-|TRBV6-6
TGTGCCAGCAGTTACGGGATCGGCGGGCCCCAGCATTTT
CASSYGIGGPQHF
>-|TRBJ1-1|-|TRBV5-1
TGCGCCAGCAGCCGGGGAGTGAACACTGAAGCTTTCTTT
CASSRGVNTEAFF
>-|TRBJ2-7|-|TRBV5-1
TGCGCCAGCAGCTTAGCGGCAGCCTCCTACGAGCAGTACTTC
CASSLAAASYEQYF
>-|TRBJ2-3|-|TRBV5-6
TGTGCCAGCAGCTCACCATTATATACGCAGTATTTT
CASSSPLYTQYF